The text below deals with one TCR beta chain. This entry belongs to a study of blood T cell repertoires in COVID-19. The overall study: Italy, Spain and the United States were the sources of the convalescent and acute COVID-19 samples. From T cells, B-cell-depleted T cells, or PBMCs came the material, which was cDNA or gDNA.

The CDR3 length is 14 residues. V dropped 3 bases and J dropped 2 bases, with 11 bases sitting between them. Germline-derived CDR1 and CDR2 are LNHDA and SQIVND (reference sequence). Study processing details: Estimation of nucleated cell counts relied on the amplification of reference gene primers. Produced via immunoSEQ multiplex PCR; TCRdb's table is partial and in-frame only. For V, J and clone size, that table is used; D and trimming come from the DNA. The sample carries about 140,000 clones, around 90% recorded once. The TCR was taken from a man in his sixties or seventies with acute or convalescent COVID-19. The chain is built from TRBV19 and TRBJ2-7; D might be TRBD2 (7 bases). The sample taken for sequencing was peripheral blood. The CDR3 spells CASSMGGHTYEQYF. CDR3 nucleotide sequence: TGTGCCAGTAGTATGGGGGGGCACACCTACGAGCAGTACTTC.